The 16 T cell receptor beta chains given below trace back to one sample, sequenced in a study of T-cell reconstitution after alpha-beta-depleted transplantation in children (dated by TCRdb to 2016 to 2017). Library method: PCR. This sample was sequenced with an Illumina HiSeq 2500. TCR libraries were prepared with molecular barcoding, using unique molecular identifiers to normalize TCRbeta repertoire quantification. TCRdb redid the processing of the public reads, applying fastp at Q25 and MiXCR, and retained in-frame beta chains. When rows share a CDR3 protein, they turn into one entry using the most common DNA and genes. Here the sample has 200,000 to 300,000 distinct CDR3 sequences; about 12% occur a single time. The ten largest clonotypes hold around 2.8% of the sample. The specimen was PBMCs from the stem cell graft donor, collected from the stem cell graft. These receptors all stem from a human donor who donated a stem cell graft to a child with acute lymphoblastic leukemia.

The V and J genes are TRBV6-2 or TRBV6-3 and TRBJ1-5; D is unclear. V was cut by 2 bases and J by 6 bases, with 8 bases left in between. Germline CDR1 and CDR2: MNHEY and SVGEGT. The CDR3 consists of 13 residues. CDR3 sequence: CASSYTSFQPQHF. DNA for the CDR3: TGTGCCAGCAGTTACACAAGTTTTCAGCCCCAGCATTTT.

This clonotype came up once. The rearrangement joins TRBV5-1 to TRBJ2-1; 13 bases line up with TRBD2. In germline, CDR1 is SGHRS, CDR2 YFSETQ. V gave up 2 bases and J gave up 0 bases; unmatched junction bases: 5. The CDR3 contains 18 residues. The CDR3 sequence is CASSLWTSGSSSYNEQFF. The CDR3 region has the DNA TGCGCCAGCAGCTTATGGACTAGCGGGAGCAGCTCCTACAATGAGCAGTTCTTC.

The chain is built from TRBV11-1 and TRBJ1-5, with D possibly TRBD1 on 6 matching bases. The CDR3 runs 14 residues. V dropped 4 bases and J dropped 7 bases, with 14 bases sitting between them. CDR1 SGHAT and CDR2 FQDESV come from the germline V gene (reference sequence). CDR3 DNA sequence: TGTGCCAGCAGCTCAGAGGGGGTAAGACAGCCCCAGCATTTT. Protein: CASSSEGVRQPQHF.

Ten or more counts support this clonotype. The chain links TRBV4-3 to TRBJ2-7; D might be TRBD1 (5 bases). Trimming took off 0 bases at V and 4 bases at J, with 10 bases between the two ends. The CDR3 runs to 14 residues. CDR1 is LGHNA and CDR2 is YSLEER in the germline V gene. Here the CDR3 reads CASSQDGHDYEQYF. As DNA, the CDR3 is TGCGCCAGCAGCCAAGACGGACACGATTACGAGCAGTACTTC.

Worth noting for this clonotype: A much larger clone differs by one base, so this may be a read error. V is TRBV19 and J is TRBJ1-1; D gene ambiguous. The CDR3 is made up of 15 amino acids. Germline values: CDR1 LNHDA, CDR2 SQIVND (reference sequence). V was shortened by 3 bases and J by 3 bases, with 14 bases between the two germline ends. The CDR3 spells CASSIEGRAYTEAFF. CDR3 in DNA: TGTGCCAGTAGTATTGAGGGAAGGGCGTACACTGAAGCTTTCTTT.

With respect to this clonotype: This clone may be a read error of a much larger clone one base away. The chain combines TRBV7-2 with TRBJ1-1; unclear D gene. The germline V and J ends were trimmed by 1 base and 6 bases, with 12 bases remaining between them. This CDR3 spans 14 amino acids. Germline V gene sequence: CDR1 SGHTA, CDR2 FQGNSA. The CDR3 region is CASSLVQCRAEAFF. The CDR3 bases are TGTGCCAGCAGCTTAGTACAGTGTCGGGCTGAAGCTTTCTTT.

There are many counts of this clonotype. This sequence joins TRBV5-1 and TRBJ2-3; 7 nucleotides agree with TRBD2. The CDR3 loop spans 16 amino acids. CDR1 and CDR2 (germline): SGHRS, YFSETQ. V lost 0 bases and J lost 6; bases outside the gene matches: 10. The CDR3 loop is CASSLAFGGRLDTQYF. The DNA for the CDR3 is TGCGCCAGCAGCTTGGCCTTTGGCGGGAGATTGGATACGCAGTATTTT.

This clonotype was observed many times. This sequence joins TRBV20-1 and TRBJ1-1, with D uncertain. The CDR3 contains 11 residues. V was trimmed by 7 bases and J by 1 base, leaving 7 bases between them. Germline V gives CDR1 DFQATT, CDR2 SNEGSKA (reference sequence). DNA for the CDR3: TGCAGTGTAAGGAGGAACACTGAAGCTTTCTTT. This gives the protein CSVRRNTEAFF.

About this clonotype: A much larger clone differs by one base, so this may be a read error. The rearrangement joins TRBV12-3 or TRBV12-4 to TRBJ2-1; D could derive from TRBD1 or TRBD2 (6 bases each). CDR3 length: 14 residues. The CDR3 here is CASSLWRGDNVQFF. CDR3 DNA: TGTGCCAGCAGTCTCTGGAGGGGGGACAATGTGCAGTTCTTC.

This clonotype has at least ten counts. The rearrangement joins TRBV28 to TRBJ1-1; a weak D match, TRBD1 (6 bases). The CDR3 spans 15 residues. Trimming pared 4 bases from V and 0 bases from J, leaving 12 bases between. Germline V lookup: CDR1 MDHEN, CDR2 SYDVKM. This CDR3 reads CASSSYRDLNTEAFF. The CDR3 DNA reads TGTGCCAGCAGTTCGTACAGGGATTTGAACACTGAAGCTTTCTTT. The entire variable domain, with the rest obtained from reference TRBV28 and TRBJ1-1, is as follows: DVKVTQSSRYLVKRTGEKVFLECVQDMDHENMFWYRQDPGLGLRLIYFSYDVKMKEKGDIPEGYSVSREKKERFSLILESASTNQTSMYLCASSSYRDLNTEAFFGQGTRLTVV.

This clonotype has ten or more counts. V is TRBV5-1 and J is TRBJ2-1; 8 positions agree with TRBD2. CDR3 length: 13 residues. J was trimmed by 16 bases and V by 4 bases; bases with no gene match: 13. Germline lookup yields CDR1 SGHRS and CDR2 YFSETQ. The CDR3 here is CASSLVVGTRFFF. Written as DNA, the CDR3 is TGCGCCAGCAGCCTAGTAGTAGGGACTAGGTTCTTCTTC.

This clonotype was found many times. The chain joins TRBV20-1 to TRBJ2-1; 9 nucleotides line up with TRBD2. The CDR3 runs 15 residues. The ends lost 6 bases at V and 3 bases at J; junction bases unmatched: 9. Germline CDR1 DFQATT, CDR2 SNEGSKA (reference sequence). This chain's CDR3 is CSASPLAGYYNEQFF. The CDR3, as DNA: TGCAGTGCCAGCCCCCTAGCGGGGTACTACAATGAGCAGTTCTTC.

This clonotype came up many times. DNA of the CDR3: TGTGCCAGCAGCCCATCCGGGACGGTGGGTGAAAAACTGTTTTTT. Protein sequence: CASSPSGTVGEKLFF. The chain has TRBV7-2 and TRBJ1-4; D is possibly TRBD1 (5 bases). The CDR3 extends over 15 amino acids. Trimming took off 5 bases at V and 7 bases at J, with 17 bases between the two ends. Germline loops: CDR1 SGHTA, CDR2 FQGNSA.

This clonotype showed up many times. The CDR3 nucleotides are TGTGCCAGCAGCCATTTATCCCCGACGGACACCATATATTTT. Encoded protein: CASSHLSPTDTIYF. V and J are TRBV14 and TRBJ1-3, with D hard to call. Germline V CDR1 and CDR2: SGHDN, FVKESK. Trimming took 3 bases from V and 8 from J, leaving 14 bases between them. This CDR3 contains 14 residues.

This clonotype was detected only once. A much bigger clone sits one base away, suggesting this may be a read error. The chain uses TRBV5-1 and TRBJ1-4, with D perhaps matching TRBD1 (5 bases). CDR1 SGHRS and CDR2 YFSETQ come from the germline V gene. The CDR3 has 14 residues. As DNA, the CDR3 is TGCGCCAGCAGCGCCGGGGGAACTAATGAACAACTGTTTTTT. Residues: CASSAGGTNEQLFF.

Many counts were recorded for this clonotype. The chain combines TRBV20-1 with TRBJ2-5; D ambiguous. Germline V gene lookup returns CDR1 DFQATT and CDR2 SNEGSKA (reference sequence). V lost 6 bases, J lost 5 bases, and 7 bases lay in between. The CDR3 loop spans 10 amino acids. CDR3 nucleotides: TGCAGTGCCTATAAGGAGACCCAGTACTTC. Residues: CSAYKETQYF.